The T cell receptor beta chain described here comes from a study of blood T cells in healthy people across ages. Study results and limitations: It was not possible, with unsorted PBMCs, to conclusively compare naive and antigen-experienced cells. Long-lived donors had more naive CD4+ cells and higher diversity than aged donors.

Primers used in a second PCR of about 6 to 11 cycles were a sample-barcoded 5' primer and a J-beta primer mix. Every cDNA molecule bore a tag from a template-switch adaptor containing 12 random nucleotides. TCRdb passed the 5' RACE reads through MiXCR, listing each CDR3 protein once. Here the sample spans approximately 1,700,000 distinct CDR3 sequences, 35% to 50% being singletons. This clonotype appeared a few times. Its specificity is not known. Drawing of peripheral blood yielded 7.5 to 10 milliliters from each donor. This CDR3 contains 15 residues. V dropped 2 bases and J dropped 0 bases, with 10 bases sitting between them. The germline gives CDR1 MDHEN, CDR2 SYDVKM.

The chain combines TRBV28 with TRBJ1-1; D possibly corresponds to TRBD1 (5 bases). This TCR was recovered from a human donor in good health. The sequenced material came from blood. CDR3 region: CASSLRGEMNTEAFF. The CDR3 DNA reads TGTGCCAGCAGTTTACGGGGCGAGATGAACACTGAAGCTTTCTTT. Supplemented by reference TRBV28 and TRBJ1-1, the full variable domain reads DVKVTQSSRYLVKRTGEKVFLECVQDMDHENMFWYRQDPGLGLRLIYFSYDVKMKEKGDIPEGYSVSREKKERFSLILESASTNQTSMYLCASSLRGEMNTEAFFGQGTRLTVV.